The 2 T cell receptor beta chains below come from one sample, sequenced in a study of cytomegalovirus exposure and HLA in healthy donors. Both 60 Vbeta primers and 13 Jbeta primers went into the PCR. Profiled with immunoSEQ multiplex PCR; TCRdb holds only in-frame clones, not every one. The table records about 230,000 clones, around 80% of them present only once. Material: PBMCs. These receptors were taken from a woman aged 60 to 75 in good health and CMV-seropositive.

The CDR3 spells CASSQSSTGGNQPQHF. In nucleotides, the CDR3 is TGCGCCAGCAGTCAATCGTCGACAGGGGGCAATCAGCCCCAGCATTTT. The chain is built from TRBV23-1 and TRBJ1-5; the match to TRBD1 covers 8 bases. TRBV23-1 is filed as an ORF, its function uncertain. J gave up 2 bases and V 0 bases, and 3 bases lay outside the gene matches. This CDR3 has 16 residues.

The CDR3 DNA reads as TGTGCCAGCAGCTCCCGAACCGGGACAGGGGAGACCCAGTACTTC. Protein product: CASSSRTGTGETQYF. This chain connects TRBV7-9 to TRBJ2-5; 9 bases map to TRBD1. The J segment lost 5 bases and the V segment lost 4 bases, leaving 8 bases of the junction unmatched. This CDR3 is built from 15 residues. CDR1 is SEHNR and CDR2 is FQNEAQ in the germline V gene (reference sequence).